A single sample is the source of the 29 T cell receptor beta chains below, sequenced in a study of T cells and copy number aberrations in small-cell lung cancer. Data came from immunoSEQ multiplex PCR; TCRdb stores just in-frame clones and leaves some out. The sample lists about 6,800 clones, around 77% occurring once. Sequencing input: normal tissue next to the tumor. The origin of the receptors is an older woman with small cell lung cancer. Some clones in this sample may be carry-over from other donors' samples.

The V gene is TRBV27, the J gene TRBJ2-7; 16 bases align to TRBD2. The CDR3 is 16 residues long. J was trimmed by 7 bases and V by 6 bases; bases with no gene match: 9. Germline V CDR1 and CDR2: MNHEY, SMNVEV (reference sequence). CDR3 sequence: CASRIGTSGRVEEQYF. CDR3 DNA sequence: TGTGCCAGCAGGATTGGGACTAGCGGGAGGGTAGAAGAGCAGTACTTC.

The genes are TRBV28 and TRBJ2-7; 10 positions agree with TRBD2. The germline V gene encodes CDR1 MDHEN and CDR2 SYDVKM. Trimming removed 6 bases from V and 0 bases from J; junction bases left unmatched: 5. The CDR3 contains 15 residues. The CDR3 sequence: CASSTGTSASYEQYF. The CDR3 nucleotides read TGTGCCAGCAGCACCGGGACTAGCGCCTCCTACGAGCAGTACTTC.

This chain joins TRBV29-1 and TRBJ2-1, with no clear D. V lost 4 bases and J 9 bases, leaving 13 bases between the germline ends. Germline CDR1 SQVTM, CDR2 ANQGSEA. This CDR3 spans 12 amino acids. CDR3 nucleotides: TGCAGCGTTGGGACCTGGAACTCTGAGCAGTTCTTC. Amino acid sequence: CSVGTWNSEQFF.

The chain recombines TRBV30 with TRBJ2-1; TRBD2 aligns across 9 bases. The CDR3 is 15 residues long. V dropped 2 bases and J dropped 8; count of bases not matched to a gene: 10. From germline, CDR1 is GTSNPN and CDR2 SVGIG (reference sequence). The CDR3 DNA reads as TGTGCCTGGAGTCAAGCGGGGGGCCTGGACGATGAGCAGTTCTTC. Translation: CAWSQAGGLDDEQFF.

This chain joins TRBV19 and TRBJ2-7; TRBD1 aligns across 10 bases. V dropped 8 bases and J dropped 2; count of bases not matched to a gene: 6. The V gene's germline CDR1 is LNHDA and CDR2 SQIVND (reference sequence). The length of the CDR3 is 14 residues. Written as DNA, the CDR3 is TGTGCCAGTGCCGCCGGGACAGGGGCCTACGAGCAGTACTTC. This translates into CASAAGTGAYEQYF.

This clone was seen more than once but under ten times. The V and J genes are TRBV27 and TRBJ2-3; D gene ambiguous. CDR3 length equals 14 residues. Germline CDR1 and CDR2: MNHEY and SMNVEV (reference sequence). The V end was cut by 4 bases, the J end by 0 bases, with 8 bases between. The CDR3 sequence: CASSWKYSTDTQYF. DNA for the CDR3: TGTGCCAGCAGTTGGAAATATAGCACAGATACGCAGTATTTT.

The genes are TRBV9 and TRBJ2-5; D is undetermined. The CDR3 consists of 12 residues. With 0 bases removed from V and 5 bases from J, the gap between germline ends came to 5 bases. Germline values: CDR1 SGDLS, CDR2 YYNGEE. CDR3: CASSVAEETQYF. The CDR3 DNA sequence: TGTGCCAGCAGCGTAGCTGAGGAGACCCAGTACTTC.

The V call is TRBV30, the J call TRBJ1-2, with 7 bases that match TRBD1. Unmatched junction bases numbered 3, after V lost 3 bases and J lost 8 bases. The CDR3 loop spans 11 amino acids. Germline loops: CDR1 GTSNPN, CDR2 SVGIG (reference sequence). CDR3: CAWSGDSGYTF. DNA of the CDR3: TGTGCCTGGAGCGGGGACAGCGGCTACACCTTC. Full variable domain (remainder filled in from reference TRBV30 and TRBJ1-2): SQTIHQWPATLVQPVGSPLSLECTVEGTSNPNLYWYRQAAGRGLQLLFYSVGIGQISSEVPQNLSASRPQDRQFILSSKKLLLSDSGFYLCAWSGDSGYTFGSGTRLTVV.

The rearrangement uses TRBV29-1 and TRBJ1-4; 9 bases line up with TRBD1. Per the germline V gene, CDR1 is SQVTM and CDR2 is ANQGSEA. V gave up 4 bases and J gave up 7 bases; unmatched junction bases: 4. CDR3 length: 13 amino acids. This CDR3 reads CSVAETGGEKLFF. For the CDR3, the DNA is TGCAGCGTTGCGGAGACAGGGGGTGAAAAACTGTTTTTT. The full variable domain, in which reference TRBV29-1 and TRBJ1-4 provide the parts outside the CDR3, is SAVISQKPSRDICQRGTSLTIQCQVDSQVTMMFWYRQQPGQSLTLIATANQGSEATYESGFVIDKFPISRPNLTFSTLTVSNMSPEDSSIYLCSVAETGGEKLFFGSGTQLSVL.

To note about this clone: The same CDR3 can be traced to other DNA sequences in this sample. The rearrangement links TRBV5-1 to TRBJ2-3; TRBD1 might be the D (5 bases). Germline loops: CDR1 SGHRS, CDR2 YFSETQ. The CDR3 is 15 amino acids. Trimming shortened V by 0 bases and J by 0 bases, and 8 bases separated the two germline ends. The DNA of the CDR3 is TGCGCCAGCAGCTTGGTAGGGGATAGCACAGATACGCAGTATTTT. This encodes CASSLVGDSTDTQYF.

Points on this clone: A much larger clone is a single base away; this may be a read error. This chain joins TRBV4-1 and TRBJ1-5; weak D call: TRBD1 (5 bases). With 5 bases removed from V and 4 bases from J, the gap between germline ends came to 15 bases. This CDR3 contains 15 residues. CDR1 and CDR2 from the germline V gene are MGHRA and YSYEKL. The CDR3 reads CASSWTRRENQPQHF. The CDR3 nucleotides read TGCGCCAGCAGCTGGACAAGGAGGGAAAATCAGCCCCAGCATTTT.

The gene calls are TRBV14 and TRBJ2-5, with 13 bases lining up with TRBD2. With 1 base clipped from V and 5 bases from J, the junction kept 10 bases outside the gene matches. Germline CDR1 reads SGHDN; CDR2 reads FVKESK. The CDR3 extends over 18 amino acids. The CDR3 reads CASSQVGGLAGVGETQYF. In DNA form, the CDR3 reads TGTGCCAGCAGCCAAGTCGGCGGACTAGCGGGAGTGGGTGAGACCCAGTACTTC.

The genes are TRBV2 and TRBJ2-5, with D unresolved. From germline, CDR1 is SNHLY and CDR2 FYNNEI. V shed 3 bases and J shed 0 bases, with 8 bases lying between them. This CDR3 is 14 amino acids long. The CDR3 protein is CASSEQAYQETQYF. The CDR3 DNA reads TGTGCCAGCAGTGAGCAGGCGTACCAAGAGACCCAGTACTTC.

The rearrangement joins TRBV4-1 to TRBJ2-7, with D tentatively TRBD2 (5 bases). The CDR3 runs 14 residues. Germline CDR1 reads MGHRA; CDR2 reads YSYEKL. Trimming removed 5 bases at V and 3 bases at J, with 14 bases between. The CDR3, as DNA: TGCGCCAGCAGCTACTTGCTCACTAGCTACGAGCAGTACTTC. This codes for CASSYLLTSYEQYF.

Here the CDR3 DNA reads TGTGCCATCAGTGAGTCCCGACAGCTAGCGAACACCGGGGAGCTGTTTTTT. It is translated as CAISESRQLANTGELFF. The chain couples TRBV10-3 to TRBJ2-2, with D possibly being TRBD1 (5 bases). V gave up 0 bases and J gave up 0 bases, with 11 bases separating them. This CDR3 spans 17 amino acids. The germline gives CDR1 ENHRY, CDR2 SYGVKD.

The rearrangement links TRBV4-2 to TRBJ2-1; D unresolved. V lost 1 base and J lost 0, with 7 bases in between. The CDR3 is made up of 15 amino acids. Germline lookup yields CDR1 LGHNA and CDR2 YNFKEQ. In DNA, the CDR3 is TGTGCCAGCAGCCAAGGTGCGGTCTCCTACAATGAGCAGTTCTTC. Protein: CASSQGAVSYNEQFF.

V gene TRBV5-1 combines with J gene TRBJ2-3, with TRBD2 identical over 7 bases. The CDR3 is 16 amino acids. Trimming cost V 0 bases and J 3 bases; bases outside gene matches: 7. The germline V gene encodes CDR1 SGHRS and CDR2 YFSETQ. The CDR3 is CASSLAVGEGTDTQYF. The CDR3, as DNA: TGCGCCAGCAGCTTGGCCGTCGGGGAGGGAACAGATACGCAGTATTTT.

The gene calls are TRBV28 and TRBJ1-5, with 9 nucleotides matching TRBD1. Germline assignment: CDR1 MDHEN and CDR2 SYDVKM. The CDR3 runs 15 residues. Trimming cost V 8 bases and J 6 bases; bases outside gene matches: 11. DNA for the CDR3: TGTGCCAGCCGAACTGGGGACAGGGAGAGTCAGCCCCAGCATTTT. The encoded protein is CASRTGDRESQPQHF.

The V call is TRBV30, the J call TRBJ1-1, with TRBD1 matching 8 bases. CDR1 and CDR2 (germline): GTSNPN, SVGIG (reference sequence). With 1 base clipped from V and 6 bases from J, the junction kept 4 bases outside the gene matches. The CDR3 loop spans 13 amino acids. CDR3 sequence (DNA): TGTGCCTGGAGTGGCAGGGGGCTTTCTGAAGCTTTCTTT. Protein sequence: CAWSGRGLSEAFF. Based on the CDR3 plus reference TRBV30 and TRBJ1-1, the full variable domain is SQTIHQWPATLVQPVGSPLSLECTVEGTSNPNLYWYRQAAGRGLQLLFYSVGIGQISSEVPQNLSASRPQDRQFILSSKKLLLSDSGFYLCAWSGRGLSEAFFGQGTRLTVV.

The V and J genes are TRBV7-3 and TRBJ2-3; 9 positions match TRBD1. The J segment lost 4 bases and the V segment lost 2 bases, leaving 4 bases of the junction unmatched. Germline V CDR1 and CDR2: SGHTA, FQGTGA. The CDR3 contains 15 residues. This chain's CDR3 is CASSLRQGEADTQYF. DNA for the CDR3: TGTGCCAGCAGCTTACGACAGGGGGAGGCAGATACGCAGTATTTT.

The J gene is TRBJ2-2, the V gene TRBV5-1; a weak D match, TRBD2 (5 bases). The CDR3 runs 13 residues. Germline CDR1 reads SGHRS; CDR2 reads YFSETQ. V was trimmed by 9 bases and J by 1 base, leaving 10 bases between them. CDR3: CATRTENTGELFF. As DNA, the CDR3 is TGCGCCACCAGGACTGAGAACACCGGGGAGCTGTTTTTT.

This clone was observed a few times. The chain's CDR3 is CASSSTNTGELFF. CDR3 sequence (DNA): TGTGCCAGCAGCTCAACGAACACCGGGGAGCTGTTTTTT. V is TRBV7-3 and J is TRBJ2-2, with D uncertain. The ends were cut back, 4 bases at V and 0 bases at J, with 3 bases in the middle. The CDR3 loop spans 13 amino acids. Germline values: CDR1 SGHTA, CDR2 FQGTGA.

This chain joins TRBV6-5 and TRBJ2-1, with no clear D. The CDR3 extends over 13 amino acids. The germline CDR1 and CDR2 sequences are MNHEY and SVGAGI. The germline V and J ends were trimmed by 6 bases and 15 bases, with 21 bases remaining between them. As DNA, the CDR3 is TGTGCCAGCAGCCCCGAATACGGACCCACGAGGTTCTTC. Its protein product is CASSPEYGPTRFF.

The chain is built from TRBV29-1 and TRBJ2-2; D is unresolved. CDR1 and CDR2 from the germline V gene are SQVTM and ANQGSEA. V was clipped by 3 bases and J by 3 bases, with 14 bases between them. The CDR3 spans 15 residues. As DNA, the CDR3 is TGCAGCGTTGAGCCCGGACGGACCCACACCGGGGAGCTGTTTTTT. Protein: CSVEPGRTHTGELFF.

This chain joins TRBV30 and TRBJ1-2, with D uncertain. Germline values: CDR1 GTSNPN, CDR2 SVGIG (reference sequence). CDR3 size: 15 residues. V lost 4 bases and J lost 7, with 22 bases in between. CDR3 residues: CAWTRTLGNRGGYTF. For the CDR3, the DNA is TGTGCCTGGACCCGCACCTTGGGCAATCGTGGTGGCTACACCTTC.

This clone rates as large. CDR3 nucleotide sequence: TGTGCCAGGATCCCCGGACTCTCATTCCCCTACAATGAGCAGTTCTTC. It encodes CARIPGLSFPYNEQFF. The chain joins TRBV21-1 to TRBJ2-1; the table's D call TRBD2 went unverified against the DNA. TRBV21-1 is deemed a pseudogene. The CDR3 covers 16 residues.

This chain uses TRBV11-2 with TRBJ1-3; 9 nucleotides line up with TRBD1. Germline values: CDR1 SGHAT, CDR2 FQNNGV. The CDR3 length is 13 residues. V dropped 5 bases and J dropped 10; count of bases not matched to a gene: 6. The chain's CDR3 is CASSDTGGRTIYF. In DNA, the CDR3 is TGTGCCAGCAGCGATACAGGGGGCAGGACCATATATTTT.

The chain uses TRBV28 and TRBJ2-2, with 10 bases fitting TRBD1. The CDR3 is 16 residues long. CDR1 is MDHEN and CDR2 is SYDVKM in the germline V gene. Trimming removed 4 bases from V and 2 bases from J; junction bases left unmatched: 4. DNA for the CDR3: TGTGCCAGCAGTTGGGGGGACAGGGGTAACACCGGGGAGCTGTTTTTT. Translation: CASSWGDRGNTGELFF. The variable domain in full, completed from reference TRBV28 and TRBJ2-2, reads DVKVTQSSRYLVKRTGEKVFLECVQDMDHENMFWYRQDPGLGLRLIYFSYDVKMKEKGDIPEGYSVSREKKERFSLILESASTNQTSMYLCASSWGDRGNTGELFFGEGSRLTVL.

J is TRBJ2-1 and V is TRBV15, with TRBD1 identical over 9 bases. The CDR3 covers 15 residues. The V gene's germline CDR1 is LNHNV and CDR2 YYDKDF (reference sequence). The V segment lost 3 bases and the J segment 7 bases; nucleotides outside the gene matches: 7. The CDR3 region is CATSSEDRGWNEQFF. In DNA, the CDR3 is TGTGCCACCAGCAGTGAGGACAGGGGTTGGAATGAGCAGTTCTTC.